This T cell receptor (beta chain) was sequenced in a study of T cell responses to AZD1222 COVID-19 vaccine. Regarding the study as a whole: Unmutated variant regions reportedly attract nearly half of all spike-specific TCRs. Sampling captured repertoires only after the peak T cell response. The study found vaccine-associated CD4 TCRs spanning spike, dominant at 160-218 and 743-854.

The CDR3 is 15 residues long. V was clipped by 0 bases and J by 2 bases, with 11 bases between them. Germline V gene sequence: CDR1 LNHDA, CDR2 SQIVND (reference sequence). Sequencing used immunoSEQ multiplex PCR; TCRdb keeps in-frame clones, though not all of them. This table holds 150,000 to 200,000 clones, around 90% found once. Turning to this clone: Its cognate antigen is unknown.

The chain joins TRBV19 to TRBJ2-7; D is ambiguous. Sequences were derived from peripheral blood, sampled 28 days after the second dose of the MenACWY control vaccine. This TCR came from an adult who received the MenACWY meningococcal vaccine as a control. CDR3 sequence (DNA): TGTGCCAGTAGTATAGAGGGCAGTGCTGCCTACGAGCAGTACTTC. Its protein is CASSIEGSAAYEQYF.